The rows below give T cell receptor beta chains drawn from one sample of a study of blood T cell repertoires in COVID-19. Libraries were prepared by immunoSEQ multiplex PCR; TCRdb keeps only in-frame clonotypes and omits some of them. The repertoire includes 200,000 to 300,000 clones, 85% to 90% of them detected once, and approximately 5.1% sits in the top ten. The specimen was peripheral blood. The receptors were gathered from a woman aged 60 to 75 with COVID-19, enrolled during active disease. CDR3s include the opening cysteine and the closing phenylalanine or tryptophan. A D gene is named only where the DNA matches it firmly. Expanded clones are given a class, and other clones once, few, many or no size at all.

CDR3: CASSPTPGQATDTQYF
DNA: TGCGCCAGCAGCCCGACCCCGGGACAGGCGACAGATACGCAGTATTTT
J: TRBJ2-3
length: 16
V: TRBV5-1
D: TRBD1
size: few

CDR3: CASNEQGMNTEAFF
DNA: TGTGCCAGCAACGAACAGGGGATGAACACTGAAGCTTTCTTT
J: TRBJ1-1
length: 14
V: TRBV2
D: TRBD1
size: -

CDR3: CASSRTESSSYEQYF
DNA: TGTGCCAGCAGCCGTACAGAGTCAAGCTCCTACGAGCAGTACTTC
J: TRBJ2-7
length: 15
V: TRBV2
D: -
size: -

CDR3: CASSSRQGPYNEQFF
DNA: TGTGCCAGCAGTTCCCGACAGGGCCCCTACAATGAGCAGTTCTTC
J: TRBJ2-1
length: 15
V: TRBV27
D: TRBD1
size: -

CDR3: CASSLGWGEDYEQYF
DNA: TGTGCCAGCAGCTTAGGGTGGGGGGAAGACTACGAGCAGTACTTC
J: TRBJ2-7
length: 15
V: TRBV7-9
D: -
size: -

CDR3: CASSVDSRVIYGYTF
DNA: TGTGCCAGCAGCGTAGACAGCCGAGTTATCTATGGCTACACCTTC
J: TRBJ1-2
length: 15
V: TRBV9
D: -
size: -

CDR3: CASSKGQGGNYEQYF
DNA: TGTGCCAGCAGTAAGGGACAGGGAGGAAACTACGAGCAGTACTTC
J: TRBJ2-7
length: 15
V: TRBV2
D: TRBD1
size: -

CDR3: CASSSTGTRTSYEQYF
DNA: TGTGCCAGCAGCTCAACTGGTACTAGGACTTCCTACGAGCAGTACTTC
J: TRBJ2-7
length: 16
V: TRBV7-2
D: -
size: -

CDR3: CASSRRTSGSYTGELFF
DNA: TGTGCCAGCAGCCGAAGGACTAGCGGGAGCTACACCGGGGAGCTGTTTTTT
J: TRBJ2-2
length: 17
V: TRBV11-2
D: TRBD2
size: -

CDR3: CASSRTGGGTIYF
DNA: TGTGCCAGCAGCCGGACAGGCGGCGGCACCATATATTTT
J: TRBJ1-3
length: 13
V: TRBV6-5
D: TRBD1
size: -

CDR3: CASSSLNTGELFF
DNA: TGTGCCAGCAGTTCACTGAACACCGGGGAGCTGTTTTTT
J: TRBJ2-2
length: 13
V: TRBV28
D: -
size: few

CDR3: CASSLLGGSYNSPLHF
DNA: TGTGCCAGCAGTTTATTAGGGGGCTCCTATAATTCACCCCTCCACTTT
J: TRBJ1-6
length: 16
V: TRBV27
D: -
size: -

CDR3: CATSPPNTGELFF
DNA: TGTGCCACCAGTCCTCCTAACACCGGGGAGCTGTTTTTT
J: TRBJ2-2
length: 13
V: TRBV24-1
D: -
size: -

CDR3: CASNVRHPTGPHF
DNA: TGTGCCAGCAACGTTAGACACCCCACTGGGCCCCATTTT
J: TRBJ1-5
length: 13
V: TRBV28
D: -
size: -

CDR3: CASSFKPSGQIYF
DNA: TGCGCCAGCAGCTTTAAGCCCTCGGGACAGATTTACTTC
J: TRBJ2-5
length: 13
V: TRBV5-1
D: TRBD1
size: -

CDR3: CATSDFRLAGVQDTQYF
DNA: TGTGCCACCAGTGATTTCAGACTAGCGGGAGTGCAAGATACGCAGTATTTT
J: TRBJ2-3
length: 17
V: TRBV24-1
D: TRBD2
size: -

CDR3: CASSYTEGGSGNTIYF
DNA: TGCGCCAGCAGCTATACCGAGGGCGGCTCTGGAAACACCATATATTTT
J: TRBJ1-3
length: 16
V: TRBV5-1
D: -
size: once

CDR3: CASNERVTGGPPQHF
DNA: TGTGCCAGTAACGAACGGGTGACAGGGGGCCCGCCCCAGCATTTT
J: TRBJ1-5
length: 15
V: TRBV19
D: TRBD1
size: once

CDR3: CASRKNGAGDKNSYEQYF
DNA: TGTGCCAGTAGGAAGAATGGGGCGGGGGACAAAAATTCCTACGAGCAGTACTTC
J: TRBJ2-7
length: 18
V: TRBV19
D: -
size: -

CDR3: CASSPLEGPYNEQFF
DNA: TGTGCCAGCAGCCCTCTGGAGGGGCCCTACAATGAGCAGTTCTTC
J: TRBJ2-1
length: 15
V: TRBV5-4
D: -
size: -

CDR3: CASSPGTAQPQHF
DNA: TGTGCCAGCTCACCAGGGACAGCTCAGCCCCAGCATTTT
J: TRBJ1-5
length: 13
V: TRBV18
D: TRBD1
size: -

CDR3: CASSIAGAGGPNEQFF
DNA: TGTGCCAGTAGTATAGCAGGGGCGGGAGGGCCGAATGAGCAGTTCTTC
J: TRBJ2-1
length: 16
V: TRBV19
D: TRBD2
size: -

CDR3: CASSSSGHLNYGYTF
DNA: TGTGCCAGCAGTTCCTCGGGACACCTTAACTATGGCTACACCTTC
J: TRBJ1-2
length: 15
V: TRBV28
D: -
size: -

CDR3: CASSESSGVLPGELFF
DNA: TGCGCCAGCAGTGAGTCGTCGGGAGTGTTGCCCGGGGAGCTGTTTTTT
J: TRBJ2-2
length: 16
V: TRBV10-1
D: -
size: once

CDR3: CASSSEVSSYNEQFF
DNA: TGTGCCAGCAGTTCGGAGGTCAGCTCCTACAATGAGCAGTTCTTC
J: TRBJ2-1
length: 15
V: TRBV27
D: -
size: -

CDR3: CASSSGTGTFLEQYF
DNA: TGTGCCAGCAGCTCCGGGACAGGGACGTTTCTGGAGCAGTACTTC
J: TRBJ2-7
length: 15
V: TRBV13
D: TRBD1
size: -

CDR3: CASSLARRGRHNEQFF
DNA: TGTGCCAGCAGCTTAGCGCGGAGGGGGCGTCACAATGAGCAGTTCTTC
J: TRBJ2-1
length: 16
V: TRBV7-9
D: -
size: -

CDR3: CASRTDGGSNEKLFF
DNA: TGTGCCAGCCGTACCGACGGGGGTTCTAATGAAAAACTGTTTTTT
J: TRBJ1-4
length: 15
V: TRBV7-9
D: -
size: -

CDR3: CASSLGQGPNTGELFF
DNA: TGTGCCAGCAGTTTAGGGCAGGGCCCGAACACCGGGGAGCTGTTTTTT
J: TRBJ2-2
length: 16
V: TRBV27
D: -
size: few

CDR3: CASRRDRGEGYTF
DNA: TGTGCCAGCAGGAGGGACAGGGGAGAAGGCTACACCTTC
J: TRBJ1-2
length: 13
V: TRBV5-4
D: TRBD1
size: few

CDR3: CASSKVRCQPQHF
DNA: TGTGCCAGCAGCAAAGTACGGTGTCAGCCCCAGCATTTT
J: TRBJ1-5
length: 13
V: TRBV21-1
D: -
size: -

CDR3: CASSIEQGPNQPQHF
DNA: TGTGCCAGTAGTATCGAACAGGGGCCGAATCAGCCCCAGCATTTT
J: TRBJ1-5
length: 15
V: TRBV19
D: TRBD1
size: -

CDR3: CASSIAGQGGEKLFF
DNA: TGTGCCAGTAGTATAGCTGGACAGGGAGGCGAAAAACTGTTTTTT
J: TRBJ1-4
length: 15
V: TRBV19
D: TRBD1
size: -

CDR3: CASSYRQGYGYTF
DNA: TGTGCCAGCAGTTACAGGCAGGGCTATGGCTACACCTTC
J: TRBJ1-2
length: 13
V: TRBV6-2/TRBV6-3
D: -
size: once

CDR3: CASSRGQGALYGYTF
DNA: TGTGCCAGCAGCCGGGGACAGGGGGCTCTCTACGGCTACACCTTC
J: TRBJ1-2
length: 15
V: TRBV5-6
D: TRBD1
size: once

CDR3: CASSRSRGFQSNQPQHF
DNA: TGTGCCAGCAGCCGGAGCAGGGGATTCCAAAGCAATCAGCCCCAGCATTTT
J: TRBJ1-5
length: 17
V: TRBV7-9
D: -
size: -

CDR3: CASSLYLDVRARDSIYF
DNA: TGTGCCAGCAGCTTATACTTAGATGTCAGGGCCCGAGACTCCATATATTTT
J: TRBJ1-3
length: 17
V: TRBV7-8
D: -
size: -

CDR3: CASSSSQGPGQPQHF
DNA: TGTGCCAGCAGCTCCAGTCAGGGTCCAGGACAGCCCCAGCATTTT
J: TRBJ1-5
length: 15
V: TRBV5-4
D: -
size: -

CDR3: CASTVYRGSYGYTF
DNA: TGTGCCAGCACCGTTTATAGAGGGTCCTATGGCTACACCTTC
J: TRBJ1-2
length: 14
V: TRBV28
D: -
size: -

CDR3: CASSIPTGEAFF
DNA: TGTGCCAGTAGTATCCCGACAGGGGAAGCTTTCTTT
J: TRBJ1-1
length: 12
V: TRBV19
D: TRBD1
size: -

CDR3: CASSPQQGVSYEQYF
DNA: TGTGCCAGCTCACCTCAACAGGGGGTTTCCTACGAGCAGTACTTC
J: TRBJ2-7
length: 15
V: TRBV18
D: TRBD1
size: -

CDR3: CASSLVAWIDTEAFF
DNA: TGTGCCAGCAGCTTAGTAGCCTGGATCGACACTGAAGCTTTCTTT
J: TRBJ1-1
length: 15
V: TRBV7-2
D: -
size: once

CDR3: CASSVDILGTGGDGWAGYTF
DNA: TGTGCCAGCAGCGTAGATATATTGGGGACAGGGGGCGACGGTTGGGCTGGCTACACCTTC
J: TRBJ1-2
length: 20
V: TRBV9
D: TRBD1
size: -

CDR3: CAWNRGGEQYF
DNA: TGTGCCTGGAACAGGGGAGGCGAGCAGTACTTC
J: TRBJ2-7
length: 11
V: TRBV30
D: -
size: -

CDR3: CASSGSWLETQYF
DNA: TGTGCCAGCAGTGGTAGCTGGTTGGAGACCCAGTACTTC
J: TRBJ2-5
length: 13
V: TRBV2
D: -
size: -

CDR3: CAWSVGAQGAEQFF
DNA: TGTGCCTGGAGTGTAGGAGCCCAGGGGGCTGAGCAGTTCTTC
J: TRBJ2-1
length: 14
V: TRBV30
D: TRBD1
size: -

CDR3: CASSYRTGFRNTEAFF
DNA: TGTGCCAGCAGCTATCGGACAGGCTTTCGGAACACTGAAGCTTTCTTT
J: TRBJ1-1
length: 16
V: TRBV11-1
D: TRBD1
size: -

CDR3: CASRPGDRTDTQYF
DNA: TGTGCCAGCAGGCCAGGGGACCGCACAGATACGCAGTATTTT
J: TRBJ2-3
length: 14
V: TRBV27
D: -
size: -

CDR3: CASRDRAREKLFF
DNA: TGTGCCAGCAGGGACAGGGCCCGTGAAAAACTGTTTTTT
J: TRBJ1-4
length: 13
V: TRBV12-3/TRBV12-4
D: TRBD1
size: -

CDR3: CASSVPPPNDRGNSPLHF
DNA: TGTGCCAGCAGCGTACCCCCCCCGAACGACAGGGGTAATTCACCCCTCCACTTT
J: TRBJ1-6
length: 18
V: TRBV9
D: TRBD1
size: -

CDR3: CASSQGSGVTYNEQFF
DNA: TGTGCCAGCAGCCAAGGGAGCGGAGTAACCTACAATGAGCAGTTCTTC
J: TRBJ2-1
length: 16
V: TRBV3-1/TRBV3-2
D: -
size: -

CDR3: CASGSGRGRADTQYF
DNA: TGTGCCAGCGGGAGCGGGAGGGGGAGGGCAGATACGCAGTATTTT
J: TRBJ2-3
length: 15
V: TRBV7-3
D: TRBD2
size: -

CDR3: CASSVRQGAVEQFF
DNA: TGTGCCAGCAGCGTACGACAGGGGGCGGTTGAGCAGTTCTTC
J: TRBJ2-1
length: 14
V: TRBV9
D: TRBD1
size: -

CDR3: CASSLAPGSTGELFF
DNA: TGTGCCAGCAGCTTAGCGCCCGGGAGCACCGGGGAGCTGTTTTTT
J: TRBJ2-2
length: 15
V: TRBV7-2
D: -
size: -

CDR3: CASSVQASGRAEEQYF
DNA: TGTGCCAGCAGCGTACAGGCTAGCGGGAGGGCAGAAGAGCAGTACTTC
J: TRBJ2-7
length: 16
V: TRBV9
D: TRBD2
size: -

CDR3: CSARDDEKLFF
DNA: TGCAGTGCTAGAGACGATGAAAAACTGTTTTTT
J: TRBJ1-4
length: 11
V: TRBV20-1
D: -
size: -

CDR3: CASDRTAPRYEQYF
DNA: TGTGCCAGCGACAGGACCGCCCCCCGTTACGAGCAGTACTTC
J: TRBJ2-7
length: 14
V: TRBV6-5
D: -
size: few

CDR3: CASTRGGHREGTEAFF
DNA: TGTGCCAGCACCAGGGGAGGGCACAGGGAAGGAACTGAAGCTTTCTTT
J: TRBJ1-1
length: 16
V: TRBV27
D: -
size: once

CDR3: CATSREMTRPETQYF
DNA: TGTGCCACCAGCAGAGAGATGACTCGGCCAGAGACCCAGTACTTC
J: TRBJ2-5
length: 15
V: TRBV15
D: -
size: -

CDR3: CASSIKQGSAGELFF
DNA: TGTGCCAGTAGTATAAAACAGGGGAGCGCCGGGGAGCTGTTTTTT
J: TRBJ2-2
length: 15
V: TRBV19
D: TRBD1
size: -